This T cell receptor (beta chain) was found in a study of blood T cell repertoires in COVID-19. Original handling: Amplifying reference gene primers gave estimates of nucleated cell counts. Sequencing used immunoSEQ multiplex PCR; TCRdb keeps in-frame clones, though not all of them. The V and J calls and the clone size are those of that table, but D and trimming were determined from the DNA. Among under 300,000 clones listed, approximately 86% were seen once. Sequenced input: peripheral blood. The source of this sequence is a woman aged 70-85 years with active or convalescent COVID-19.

The CDR3 region has the DNA TGCAGCGTTGCCCCCAGCGGAAACACAGATACGCAGTATTTT. This sequence encodes CSVAPSGNTDTQYF. The V and J genes are TRBV29-1 and TRBJ2-3, with D perhaps TRBD2 (5 bases). Per germline, CDR1 SQVTM and CDR2 ANQGSEA. This CDR3 is 14 amino acids long. V was trimmed by 4 bases and J by 2 bases, leaving 13 bases between them.